The 25 T cell receptor beta chains given below trace back to one sample, sequenced in a study of glioma-infiltrating T cells. The iRepertoire nested amplicon-rescue multiplex PCR amplified TCR alpha and beta CDR3s from RNA. TCRdb re-analysed the multiplex PCR reads in MiXCR, keeping a single row per CDR3 protein. Found here are approximately 400,000 distinct CDR3 sequences, roughly two fifths of them singletons; the top ten hold around 12%. Sample: glioma tissue, nonneoplastic brain tissue, or PBMCs (not recorded which). Receptor source: a human donor with low-grade glioma or glioblastoma, undergoing nonglioma brain surgery, or in good health (not recorded which).

To note about this clonotype: A much bigger clone sits one base away, suggesting this may be a read error. This rearrangement joins TRBV20-1 to TRBJ1-5; 7 bases are shared with TRBD1. CDR3 length: 13 residues. Looked up from germline, CDR1 is DFQATT and CDR2 is SNEGSKA (reference sequence). CDR3 protein: CGASGQLNQPQHF. The CDR3 nucleotides read TGCGGTGCTTCGGGACAGCTCAATCAGCCCCAGCATTTT.

The rearrangement joins TRBV29-1 to TRBJ1-2; D is perhaps TRBD1 (5 bases). Germline CDR1 reads SQVTM; CDR2 reads ANQGSEA. The CDR3 runs 14 residues. Trimming took off 4 bases at V and 0 bases at J, with 12 bases between the two ends. The CDR3 protein is CSVGGTAANYGYTF. In DNA, the CDR3 is TGCAGCGTTGGAGGGACCGCCGCTAACTATGGCTACACCTTC.

This clonotype was picked up many times. The DNA of the CDR3 is TGCAGTGCTAGAATAGTGGGACGGCCTGGAAACACCATATATTTT. Its translation is CSARIVGRPGNTIYF. This chain connects TRBV20-1 to TRBJ1-3; D is perhaps TRBD1 (5 bases). Trimming stripped 2 bases from V and 2 bases from J, with 13 bases between. The CDR3 has 15 residues. The germline V gene has CDR1 DFQATT and CDR2 SNEGSKA (reference sequence).

Worth noting for this clonotype: A single base separates this from a much larger clone, so it may be a read error. The chain employs TRBV28 and TRBJ1-2, with 8 bases lining up with TRBD1. Germline loops: CDR1 MDHEN, CDR2 SYDVKM. The CDR3 covers 12 residues. J lost 10 bases, V lost 3 bases, and 4 bases had no gene match. The CDR3 is CASSLDRDVYTF. For the CDR3, the DNA is TGTGCCAGCAGTTTGGACAGGGACGTCTACACCTTC.

This clonotype was counted only a few times. CDR3 in DNA: TGTGCCAGCAGCCTACTGGGACTAGCGGCCTACAATGAGCAGTTCTTC. Translating gives CASSLLGLAAYNEQFF. The gene calls are TRBV7-2 and TRBJ2-1; 11 nucleotides agree with TRBD2. Trimming took 5 bases from V and 2 from J; bases not matched to a gene: 5. The CDR3 covers 16 residues. Germline V gives CDR1 SGHTA, CDR2 FQGNSA.

This clonotype was seen repeatedly, ten times or more. This chain uses TRBV15 with TRBJ2-5; D gene uncertain. The CDR3 is 13 amino acids. The germline V gene encodes CDR1 LNHNV and CDR2 YYDKDF (reference sequence). V was trimmed by 1 base and J by 5 bases, leaving 8 bases between them. CDR3 bases: TGTGCCACCAGCAGAGCCCCGATGGAGACCCAGTACTTC. Translation: CATSRAPMETQYF.

This clonotype showed up just a few times. The gene calls are TRBV24-1 and TRBJ1-5; TRBD1 might be the D (6 bases). Trimming shortened V by 11 bases and J by 2 bases, and 9 bases separated the two germline ends. Germline lookup yields CDR1 KGHDR and CDR2 SFDVKD. The CDR3 covers 12 residues. Here the CDR3 DNA reads TGTGCCATCCGACAGGGCAATCAGCCCCAGCATTTT. Translating it yields CAIRQGNQPQHF.

V and J are TRBV3-1 and TRBJ2-7; the D is unclear. V lost 7 bases and J 6 bases, leaving 7 bases between the germline ends. CDR1 LGHDT and CDR2 YNNKEL come from the germline V gene (reference sequence). The length of the CDR3 is 10 residues. Written as DNA, the CDR3 is TGTGCCAGCAAGGGTACCGAGCAGTACTTC. Protein sequence: CASKGTEQYF.

The gene calls are TRBV5-4 and TRBJ2-1; D gene uncertain. TRBJ2-5 matches the DNA end more closely, so the J call is doubtful. The CDR3 totals 19 residues. The germline gives CDR1 SGHNT, CDR2 YYREEE (reference sequence). In DNA form, the CDR3 reads TGTGCCAGCAGCAGAGATCGCGTTGAAACTTCCTGGGGATGGGAGACCCAGTACTTC. Its protein is CASSRDRVETSWGWETQYF.

This rearrangement joins TRBV5-4 to TRBJ1-2; D gene unclear. Germline V gene sequence: CDR1 SGHNT, CDR2 YYREEE (reference sequence). The CDR3 is made up of 13 amino acids. Trimming removed 2 bases at V and 2 bases at J, with 7 bases between. CDR3 bases: TGTGCCAGCAGCTTCACTCGGAACTATGGCTACACCTTC. Its translation is CASSFTRNYGYTF.

For the CDR3, the DNA is TGTGCCAGCAGCTTAACCCCAGCCGGCCCAGAGACCCAGTACTTC. It codes for CASSLTPAGPETQYF. V usage is TRBV7-3 and J usage is TRBJ2-5; D is unresolved. CDR1 SGHTA and CDR2 FQGTGA come from the germline V gene. Trimming pared 0 bases from V and 4 bases from J, leaving 12 bases between. The CDR3 loop spans 15 amino acids.

This chain joins TRBV19 and TRBJ2-7; D might be TRBD1 (6 bases). Trimming pared 7 bases from V and 0 bases from J, leaving 13 bases between. The CDR3 is 14 amino acids. Per germline, CDR1 LNHDA and CDR2 SQIVND (reference sequence). The CDR3 protein is CASNPGQSSYEQYF. CDR3 DNA: TGTGCCAGTAACCCTGGACAGTCCTCCTACGAGCAGTACTTC.

The chain combines TRBV5-1 with TRBJ1-3; D is ambiguous. Trimming shortened V by 0 bases and J by 0 bases, and 13 bases separated the two germline ends. The CDR3 has 17 residues. Germline V gene lookup returns CDR1 SGHRS and CDR2 YFSETQ. As DNA, the CDR3 is TGCGCCAGCAGCTTGGGGACCCAATACCACTCTGGAAACACCATATATTTT. Translated, it gives CASSLGTQYHSGNTIYF.

With respect to this clonotype: Its ends do not fully match the called genes, so a read error is possible. The chain links TRBV27 to TRBJ1-3; D is unclear. Germline CDR1 is MNHEY and CDR2 is SMNVEV (reference sequence). The CDR3 runs 15 residues. CDR3 loop: CASTLRAELGDTIYF. CDR3 DNA sequence: TGTGCCAGCACCCTAAGGGCCGAACTTGGAGACACCATATATTTT.

Concerning this clonotype: One end of the junction is discordant with germline, which a read error may explain. This chain connects TRBV28 to TRBJ2-1; tentatively, D is TRBD1 or TRBD2 (5 bases each). The CDR3 is 15 amino acids. In germline, CDR1 is MDHEN, CDR2 SYDVKM. In nucleotides, the CDR3 is TGTGCCAGCAGTTTGATAGGGGTGGGGGTGATTGAGAAGTTCTTC. Translating gives CASSLIGVGVIEKFF.

At least ten counts were recorded for this clonotype. The gene calls are TRBV28 and TRBJ1-1; no firm D call. The CDR3 is made up of 11 amino acids. Germline V CDR1 and CDR2: MDHEN, SYDVKM. V was shortened by 2 bases and J by 4 bases, with 2 bases between the two germline ends. This chain's CDR3 is CASSLLTEAFF. In DNA form, the CDR3 reads TGTGCCAGCAGTTTACTCACTGAAGCTTTCTTT.

The CDR3 here is CSARDLPVSMNTEAFF. The CDR3 DNA reads as TGCAGTGCTAGAGATCTCCCAGTATCCATGAACACTGAAGCTTTCTTT. The V gene is TRBV20-1, the J gene TRBJ1-1; D gene uncertain. V lost 0 bases, J lost 0 bases, and 14 bases lay in between. The CDR3 sequence is 16 residues long. In germline, CDR1 is DFQATT, CDR2 SNEGSKA (reference sequence).

The J gene is TRBJ1-3, the V gene TRBV4-1; no definite D call. This CDR3 spans 15 amino acids. CDR1 and CDR2 (germline): MGHRA, YSYEKL. Trimming stripped 1 base from V and 2 bases from J, with 9 bases between. CDR3 loop: CASSQGSRTGNTIYF. DNA of the CDR3: TGCGCCAGCAGCCAAGGGTCCAGGACTGGAAACACCATATATTTT.

The genes are TRBV4-3 and TRBJ2-7; TRBD2 is a possible D gene (6 bases). This CDR3 is 17 amino acids long. Germline lookup yields CDR1 LGHNA and CDR2 YSLEER. V shed 6 bases and J shed 4 bases, with 25 bases lying between them. CDR3 sequence reads: CASSEDRGLAPKYEQYF. The CDR3 nucleotides are TGCGCCAGCAGTGAAGACCGCGGGCTAGCGCCGAAATACGAGCAGTACTTC.

Remarks on this clonotype: One end of the junction varies from germline; a read error may be responsible. The rearrangement joins TRBV28 to TRBJ2-1; tentatively, D is TRBD1 (6 bases). CDR3 length: 17 residues. Germline CDR1 is MDHEN and CDR2 is SYDVKM. CDR3 sequence: CASSQDPGDKRYNEQFF. In DNA, the CDR3 is TGCGCCAGCAGCCAAGATCCTGGGGACAAGCGCTACAATGAGCAGTTCTTC.

This clonotype was picked up a small number of times. The chain recombines TRBV20-1 with TRBJ2-5, with D tentatively TRBD2 (6 bases). Germline V CDR1 and CDR2: DFQATT, SNEGSKA (reference sequence). Trimming removed 3 bases at V and 5 bases at J, with 16 bases between. The CDR3 extends over 14 amino acids. The CDR3 loop reads CSARSGGVTETQYF. The CDR3, as DNA: TGCAGTGCTAGGAGCGGAGGGGTTACGGAGACCCAGTACTTC.

This clonotype came up many times. The CDR3 protein is CASSRTLTYNEQFF. DNA for the CDR3: TGTGCCAGCAGCAGGACTCTTACCTACAATGAGCAGTTCTTC. This rearrangement joins TRBV6-2 or TRBV6-3 to TRBJ2-1; D perhaps matches TRBD2 (5 bases). From germline, CDR1 is MNHEY and CDR2 SVGEGT. This CDR3 region has 14 residues. V lost 6 bases to trimming and J lost 2 bases, with 11 bases between them.

This sequence joins TRBV4-1 and TRBJ2-3; D may correspond to TRBD1 or TRBD2 (6 bases each). This CDR3 is 15 amino acids long. Trimming removed 2 bases from V and 5 bases from J, with 14 bases in between. Germline CDR1 reads MGHRA; CDR2 reads YSYEKL. CDR3 nucleotide sequence: TGCGCCAGCAGCCAATCGGGGGCAGGCAAAGATACGCAGTATTTT. Translation: CASSQSGAGKDTQYF.

A word on this clonotype: This could be a read error, since a much larger clone is one nucleotide away. The rearrangement links TRBV27 to TRBJ1-2; tentatively, D is TRBD1 (5 bases). Germline values: CDR1 MNHEY, CDR2 SMNVEV (reference sequence). This CDR3 region has 14 residues. Trimming stripped 1 base from V and 10 bases from J, with 16 bases between. In DNA, the CDR3 is TGTGCCAGCAGTTTATTAGGGACCCGTAAGACCTACACCTTC. Translating it yields CASSLLGTRKTYTF.

This clonotype has just a few counts. The chain joins TRBV20-1 to TRBJ2-7; either TRBD1 or TRBD2 may supply D (5 bases each). Trimming removed 2 bases from V and 3 bases from J, with 14 bases in between. CDR3 size: 14 residues. The germline V gene has CDR1 DFQATT and CDR2 SNEGSKA (reference sequence). The CDR3 DNA sequence: TGCAGTGCTAGATCGGGACGGACCATCTACGAGCAGTACTTC. Protein product: CSARSGRTIYEQYF.